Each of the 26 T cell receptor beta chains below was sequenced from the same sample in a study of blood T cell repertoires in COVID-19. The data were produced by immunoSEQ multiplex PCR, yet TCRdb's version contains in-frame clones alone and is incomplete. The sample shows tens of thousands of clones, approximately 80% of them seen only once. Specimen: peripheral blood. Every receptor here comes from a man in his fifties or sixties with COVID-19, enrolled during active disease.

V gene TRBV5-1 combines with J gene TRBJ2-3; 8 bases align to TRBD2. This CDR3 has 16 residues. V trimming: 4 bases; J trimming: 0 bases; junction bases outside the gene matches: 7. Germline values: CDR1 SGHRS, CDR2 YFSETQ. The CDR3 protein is CASSPGLAGSTDTQYF. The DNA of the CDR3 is TGCGCCAGCAGCCCTGGCCTAGCGGGCAGCACAGATACGCAGTATTTT.

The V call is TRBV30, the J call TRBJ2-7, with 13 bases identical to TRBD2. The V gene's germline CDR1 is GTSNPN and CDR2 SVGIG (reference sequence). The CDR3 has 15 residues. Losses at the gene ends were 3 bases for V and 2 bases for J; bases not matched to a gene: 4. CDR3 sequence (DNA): TGTGCCTGGAGGGGGACTAGCGGGATAACCTACGAGCAGTACTTC. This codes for CAWRGTSGITYEQYF. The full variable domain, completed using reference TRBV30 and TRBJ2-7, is SQTIHQWPATLVQPVGSPLSLECTVEGTSNPNLYWYRQAAGRGLQLLFYSVGIGQISSEVPQNLSASRPQDRQFILSSKKLLLSDSGFYLCAWRGTSGITYEQYFGPGTRLTVT.

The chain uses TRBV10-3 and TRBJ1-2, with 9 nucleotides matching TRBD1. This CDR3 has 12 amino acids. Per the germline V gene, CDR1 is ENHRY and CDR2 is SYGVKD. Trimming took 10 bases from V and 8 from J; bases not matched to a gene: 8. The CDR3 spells CATARTGDGYTF. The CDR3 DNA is TGTGCCACCGCGCGGACAGGGGACGGCTACACCTTC.

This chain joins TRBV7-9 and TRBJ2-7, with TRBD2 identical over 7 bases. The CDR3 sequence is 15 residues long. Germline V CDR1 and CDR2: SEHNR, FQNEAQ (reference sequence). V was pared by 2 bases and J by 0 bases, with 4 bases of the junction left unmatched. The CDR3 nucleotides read TGTGCCAGCAGCTTACTCGGCGGGAGCTCCTACGAGCAGTACTTC. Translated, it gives CASSLLGGSSYEQYF.

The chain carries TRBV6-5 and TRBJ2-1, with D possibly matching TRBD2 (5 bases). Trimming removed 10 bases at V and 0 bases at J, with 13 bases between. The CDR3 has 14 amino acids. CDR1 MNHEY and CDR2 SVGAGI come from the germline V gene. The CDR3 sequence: CATSGGTSYNEQFF. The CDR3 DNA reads TGTGCCACCTCCGGAGGAACCTCCTACAATGAGCAGTTCTTC.

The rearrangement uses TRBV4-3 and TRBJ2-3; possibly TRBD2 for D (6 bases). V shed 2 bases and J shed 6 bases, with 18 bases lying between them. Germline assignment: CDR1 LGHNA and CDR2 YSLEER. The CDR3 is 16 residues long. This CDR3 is CASSQKIRSGRDTQYF. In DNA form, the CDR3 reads TGCGCCAGCAGCCAAAAGATTCGAAGCGGGCGGGATACGCAGTATTTT.

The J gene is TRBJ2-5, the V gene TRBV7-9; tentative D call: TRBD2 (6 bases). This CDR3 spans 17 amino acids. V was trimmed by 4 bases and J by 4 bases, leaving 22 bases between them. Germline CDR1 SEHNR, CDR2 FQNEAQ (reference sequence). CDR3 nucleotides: TGTGCCAGCAGCTCCACCCTCGGGAGAGGTGAAGGAGAGACCCAGTACTTC. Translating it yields CASSSTLGRGEGETQYF.

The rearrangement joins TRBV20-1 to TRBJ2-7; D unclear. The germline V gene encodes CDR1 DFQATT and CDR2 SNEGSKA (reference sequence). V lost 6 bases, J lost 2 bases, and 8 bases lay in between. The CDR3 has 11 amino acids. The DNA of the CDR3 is TGCAGTGCCCGTCAGGCCTACGAGCAGTACTTC. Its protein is CSARQAYEQYF.

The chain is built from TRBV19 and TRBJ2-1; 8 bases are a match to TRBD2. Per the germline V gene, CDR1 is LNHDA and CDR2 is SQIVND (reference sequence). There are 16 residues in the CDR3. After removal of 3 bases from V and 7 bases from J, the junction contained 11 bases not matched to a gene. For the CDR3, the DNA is TGTGCCAGTAGTATTCTCCTAGCGGGTCTAAGAAATGAGCAGTTCTTC. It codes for CASSILLAGLRNEQFF.

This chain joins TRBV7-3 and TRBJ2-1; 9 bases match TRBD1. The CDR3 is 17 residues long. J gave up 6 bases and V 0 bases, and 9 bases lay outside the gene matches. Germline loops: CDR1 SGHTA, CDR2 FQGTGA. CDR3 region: CASSLTGTGSMANEQFF. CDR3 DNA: TGTGCCAGCAGCTTAACGGGGACAGGGAGTATGGCCAATGAGCAGTTCTTC.

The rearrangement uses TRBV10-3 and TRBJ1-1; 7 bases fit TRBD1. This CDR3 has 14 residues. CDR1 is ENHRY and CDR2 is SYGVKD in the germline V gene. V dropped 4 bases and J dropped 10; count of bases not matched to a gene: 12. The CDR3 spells CAISVNDRATAAFF. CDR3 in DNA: TGTGCCATCAGTGTTAACGACAGGGCCACCGCAGCTTTCTTT.

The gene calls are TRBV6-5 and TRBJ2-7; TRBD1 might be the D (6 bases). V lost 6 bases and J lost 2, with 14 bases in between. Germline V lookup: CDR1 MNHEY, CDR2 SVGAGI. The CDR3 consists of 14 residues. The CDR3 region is CASSDTGQAYEQYF. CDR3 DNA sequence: TGTGCCAGCAGCGACACGGGACAAGCCTACGAGCAGTACTTC.

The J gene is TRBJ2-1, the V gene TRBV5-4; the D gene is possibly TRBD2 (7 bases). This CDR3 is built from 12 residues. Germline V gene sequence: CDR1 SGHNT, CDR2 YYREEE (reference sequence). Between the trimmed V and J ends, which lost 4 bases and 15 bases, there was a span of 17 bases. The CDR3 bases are TGTGCCAGCAGCCCGCCGGGGGGCACCCGGTTCTTC. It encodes CASSPPGGTRFF.

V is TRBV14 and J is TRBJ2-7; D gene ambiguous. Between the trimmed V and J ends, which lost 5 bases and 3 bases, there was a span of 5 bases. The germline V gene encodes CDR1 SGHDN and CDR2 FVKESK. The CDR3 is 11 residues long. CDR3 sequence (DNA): TGTGCCAGCAGCGCACACTACGAGCAGTACTTC. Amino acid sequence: CASSAHYEQYF.

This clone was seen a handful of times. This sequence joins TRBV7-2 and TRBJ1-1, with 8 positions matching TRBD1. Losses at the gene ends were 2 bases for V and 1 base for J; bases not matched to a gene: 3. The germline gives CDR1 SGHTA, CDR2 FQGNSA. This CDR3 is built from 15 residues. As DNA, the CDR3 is TGTGCCAGCAGCTTACAGGGGGCGAGGAACACTGAAGCTTTCTTT. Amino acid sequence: CASSLQGARNTEAFF.

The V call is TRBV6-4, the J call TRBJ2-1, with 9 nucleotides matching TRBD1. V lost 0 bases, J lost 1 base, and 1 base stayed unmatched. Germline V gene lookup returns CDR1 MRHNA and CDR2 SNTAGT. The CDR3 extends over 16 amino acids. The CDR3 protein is CASSDSGQGSYNEQFF. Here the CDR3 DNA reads TGTGCCAGCAGTGACTCGGGACAGGGTTCCTACAATGAGCAGTTCTTC.

The CDR3 loop is CASRSGLNEKLFF. The CDR3 bases are TGTGCCAGCAGATCGGGACTTAATGAAAAACTGTTTTTT. This chain links TRBV2 with TRBJ1-4, with a possible D match to TRBD1 (5 bases). The germline CDR1 and CDR2 sequences are SNHLY and FYNNEI. This CDR3 region has 13 residues. Between the trimmed V and J ends, which lost 6 bases and 4 bases, there was a span of 9 bases.

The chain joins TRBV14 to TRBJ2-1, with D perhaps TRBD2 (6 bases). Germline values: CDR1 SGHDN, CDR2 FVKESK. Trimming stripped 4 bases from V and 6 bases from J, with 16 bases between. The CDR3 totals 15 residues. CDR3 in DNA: TGTGCCAGCAGCCTGCTAGCGACCTGGGGCAATGAGCAGTTCTTC. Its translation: CASSLLATWGNEQFF.

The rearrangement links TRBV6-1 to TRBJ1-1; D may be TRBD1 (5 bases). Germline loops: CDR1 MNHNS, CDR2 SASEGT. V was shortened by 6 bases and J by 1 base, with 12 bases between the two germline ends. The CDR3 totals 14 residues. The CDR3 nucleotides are TGTGCCAGCAGCCCGATCAGGGAGAACACTGAAGCTTTCTTT. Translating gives CASSPIRENTEAFF.

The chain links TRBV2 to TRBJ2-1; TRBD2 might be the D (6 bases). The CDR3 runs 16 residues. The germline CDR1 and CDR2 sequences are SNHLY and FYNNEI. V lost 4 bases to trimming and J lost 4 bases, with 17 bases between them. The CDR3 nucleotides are TGTGCCAGCAGTGTTGGTACGGGGGTGACATACAATGAGCAGTTCTTC. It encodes CASSVGTGVTYNEQFF.

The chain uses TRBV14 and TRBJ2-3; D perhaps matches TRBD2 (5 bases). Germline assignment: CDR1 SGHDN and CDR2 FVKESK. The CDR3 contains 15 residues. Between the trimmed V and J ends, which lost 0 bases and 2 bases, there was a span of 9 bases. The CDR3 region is CASSQEVAYTDTQYF. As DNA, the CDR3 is TGTGCCAGCAGCCAAGAAGTAGCGTACACAGATACGCAGTATTTT.

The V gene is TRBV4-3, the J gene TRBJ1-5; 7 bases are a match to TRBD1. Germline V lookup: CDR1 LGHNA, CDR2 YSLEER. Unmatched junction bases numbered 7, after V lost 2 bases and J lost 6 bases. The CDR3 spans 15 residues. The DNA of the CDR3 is TGCGCCAGCAGCCAATCCGACAGGGAATTTCAGCCCCAGCATTTT. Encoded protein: CASSQSDREFQPQHF.

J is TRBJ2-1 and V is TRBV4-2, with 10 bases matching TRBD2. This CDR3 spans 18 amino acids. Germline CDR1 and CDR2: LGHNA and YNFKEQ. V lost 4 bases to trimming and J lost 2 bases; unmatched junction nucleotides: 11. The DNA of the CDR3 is TGTGCCAGCAGCCGAGCTCCCCCGGGACTAGCGCCCTACAATGAGCAGTTCTTC. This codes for CASSRAPPGLAPYNEQFF.

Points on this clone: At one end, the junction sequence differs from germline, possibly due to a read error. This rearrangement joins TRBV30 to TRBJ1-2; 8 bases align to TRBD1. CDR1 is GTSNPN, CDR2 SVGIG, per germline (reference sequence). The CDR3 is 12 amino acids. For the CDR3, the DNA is TGTGCCTGGAGGGCAGTGCAGGGGGCAATCTCCTTC. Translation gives CAWRAVQGAISF.

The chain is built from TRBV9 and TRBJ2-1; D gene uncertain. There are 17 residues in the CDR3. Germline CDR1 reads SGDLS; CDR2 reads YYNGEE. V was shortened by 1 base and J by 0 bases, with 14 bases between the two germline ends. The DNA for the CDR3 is TGTGCCAGCAGCGTAAGATCGGGTCCGAGCTCCTACAATGAGCAGTTCTTC. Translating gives CASSVRSGPSSYNEQFF.

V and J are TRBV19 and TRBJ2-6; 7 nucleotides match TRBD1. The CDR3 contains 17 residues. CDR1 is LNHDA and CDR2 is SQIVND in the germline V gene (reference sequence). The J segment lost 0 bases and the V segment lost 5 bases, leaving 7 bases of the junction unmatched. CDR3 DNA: TGTGCCAGTAGTTGGACAGGTACCAGCTCTGGGGCCAACGTCCTGACTTTC. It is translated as CASSWTGTSSGANVLTF. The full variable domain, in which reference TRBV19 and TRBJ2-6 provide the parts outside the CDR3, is DGGITQSPKYLFRKEGQNVTLSCEQNLNHDAMYWYRQDPGQGLRLIYYSQIVNDFQKGDIAEGYSVSREKKESFPLTVTSAQKNPTAFYLCASSWTGTSSGANVLTFGAGSRLTVL.